This entry is about one TCR beta chain. The antigen is unknown. Repertoires were sampled repeatedly during chemoradiotherapy. This specimen comes from a study of chemoradiotherapy in HPV16-positive cancers. Whole-study context: Candidate HPV-specific T-cell clones and common TCR motifs came from functional assays in two HPV16-positive patients.

Study-level points and caveats: During treatment, candidate HPV-specific clones and E7-related motifs expanded in tumor. HPV-responsive T-cell expansion during chemoradiotherapy was linked to improved recurrence-free survival in HPV16-positive patients.

V was clipped by 0 bases and J by 2 bases; unmatched bases: 2. Germline lookup yields CDR1 SGHNT and CDR2 YYREEE (reference sequence). This CDR3 contains 15 residues. Data came from immunoSEQ multiplex PCR; TCRdb stores just in-frame clones and leaves some out. The sample gives under 20,000 clones, 75% to 80% of which show up once; approximately 11% is in the top ten. The source of this sequence is a human donor with HPV-associated anogenital cancer. The chain is built from TRBV5-4 and TRBJ2-3; 8 nucleotides align to TRBD2. This material was acquired from a patient who underwent chemoradiotherapy. This chain's CDR3 is CASSLGGGSTDTQYF. The CDR3, as DNA: TGTGCCAGCAGCTTGGGCGGGGGGTCCACAGATACGCAGTATTTT.